The clone carrying this TCR beta chain was seen ten or more times. What it recognizes is unknown. V was clipped by 0 bases and J by 7 bases; unmatched bases: 11. The CDR3 contains 16 residues. In germline, CDR1 is DFQATT, CDR2 SNEGSKA (reference sequence). This sample is part of a study of CD8 T cells in ankylosing spondylitis. Study outcomes and limitations: Several of the motif variants were reported before in synovial fluid and blood from reactive arthritis. Researchers reportedly found disease-linked clones significantly enriched in matched ankylosing spondylitis synovial fluid.

Quantitative 5'-RACE with molecular barcodes was used to make the TCR beta libraries. TCRdb ran MiXCR on the 5' RACE reads and lists one entry per CDR3 protein. The table records roughly 86,000 distinct CDR3 sequences, approximately 9% of them present only once. Sequencing input: blood, either unsorted or a sorted T cell fraction (not recorded which). This chain connects TRBV20-1 to TRBJ2-3; 9 bases fit TRBD2. This TCR derives from a male donor with ankylosing spondylitis or in good health (not recorded which). This CDR3 is CSARDRASGAGYTQYF. DNA for the CDR3: TGCAGTGCTAGAGATCGGGCTAGCGGGGCGGGCTATACGCAGTATTTT.